This TCR beta chain was identified during a study of blood T cell repertoires in COVID-19. Trimming removed 4 bases from V and 7 bases from J; junction bases left unmatched: 15. The germline V gene encodes CDR1 MGHRA and CDR2 YSYEKL. There are 18 residues in the CDR3. Original handling: Reference gene primer amplification in the assay estimated nucleated cell counts. Produced via immunoSEQ multiplex PCR; TCRdb's table is partial and in-frame only. The D gene and trimming were derived from the DNA, and the V and J assignments and clone size from that table. Of 30,000 to 45,000 clones in the sample, about 88% were seen once.

The sequence was collected from a man between 65 and 85 years old with active COVID-19. The sequencing sample was made of peripheral blood. This chain joins TRBV4-1 and TRBJ2-2; 10 positions match TRBD1. CDR3 nucleotides: TGCGCCAGCAGCCGCGATTCGAGGGGACAGGGGATTGGCGGGGAGCTGTTTTTT. It encodes CASSRDSRGQGIGGELFF.